Listed here is a single T cell receptor beta chain. The germline gives CDR1 SGHVS, CDR2 FNYEAQ. With 5 bases removed from V and 3 bases from J, the gap between germline ends came to 10 bases. There are 13 residues in the CDR3. These data belong to a study of blood T cells in healthy people across ages. Alongside a J-beta primer mix, a sample-barcoded 5' primer served in a second PCR lasting about 7 to 12 cycles. Each cDNA molecule received a tag from a template-switch adaptor that had 12 random nucleotides. One entry per CDR3 protein, called by TCRdb with MiXCR from the 5' RACE reads. Among approximately 1.5 million distinct CDR3 sequences listed, about 31% were seen once.

Sequenced input: blood. This clonotype was sampled from a woman aged 25 to 45 in good health. The chain has TRBV7-6 and TRBJ1-1; D call uncertain. CDR3 loop: CASSPGPDTEAFF. CDR3 DNA sequence: TGTGCCAGCAGCCCGGGCCCGGACACTGAAGCTTTCTTT.